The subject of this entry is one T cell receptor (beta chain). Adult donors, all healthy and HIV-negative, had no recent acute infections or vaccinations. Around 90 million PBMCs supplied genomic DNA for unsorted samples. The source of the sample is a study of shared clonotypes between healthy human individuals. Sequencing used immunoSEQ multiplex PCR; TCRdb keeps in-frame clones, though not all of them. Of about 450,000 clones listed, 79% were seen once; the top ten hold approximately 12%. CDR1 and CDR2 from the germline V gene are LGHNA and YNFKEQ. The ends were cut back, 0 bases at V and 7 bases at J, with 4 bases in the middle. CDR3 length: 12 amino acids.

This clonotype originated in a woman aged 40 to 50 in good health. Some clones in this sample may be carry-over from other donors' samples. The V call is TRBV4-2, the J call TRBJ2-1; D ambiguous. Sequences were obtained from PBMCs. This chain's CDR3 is CASSQDRNEQFF. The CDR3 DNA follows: TGTGCCAGCAGCCAAGATCGTAATGAGCAGTTCTTC.